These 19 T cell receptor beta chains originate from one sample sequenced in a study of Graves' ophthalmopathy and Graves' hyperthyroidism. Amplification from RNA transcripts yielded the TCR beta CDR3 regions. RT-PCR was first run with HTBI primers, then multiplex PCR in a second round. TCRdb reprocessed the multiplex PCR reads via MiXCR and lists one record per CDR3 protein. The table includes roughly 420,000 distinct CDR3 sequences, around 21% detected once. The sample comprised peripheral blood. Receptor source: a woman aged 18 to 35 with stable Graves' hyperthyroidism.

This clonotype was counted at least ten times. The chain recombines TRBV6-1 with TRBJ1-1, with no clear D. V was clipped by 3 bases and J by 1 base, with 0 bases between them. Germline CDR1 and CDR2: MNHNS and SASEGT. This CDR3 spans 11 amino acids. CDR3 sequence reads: CASSENTEAFF. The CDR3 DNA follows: TGTGCCAGCAGTGAGAACACTGAAGCTTTCTTT.

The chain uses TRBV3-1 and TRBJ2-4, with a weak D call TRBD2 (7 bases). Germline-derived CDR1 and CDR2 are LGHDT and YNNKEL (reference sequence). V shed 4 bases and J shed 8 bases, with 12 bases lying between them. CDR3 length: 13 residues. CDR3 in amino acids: CASSRGGQDIQYF. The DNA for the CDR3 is TGTGCCAGCAGCCGCGGGGGCCAGGACATTCAGTACTTC.

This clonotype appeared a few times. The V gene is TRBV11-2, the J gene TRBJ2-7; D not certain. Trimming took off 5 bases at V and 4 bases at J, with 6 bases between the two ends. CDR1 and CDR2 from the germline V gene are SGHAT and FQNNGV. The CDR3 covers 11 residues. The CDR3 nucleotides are TGTGCCAGCAGCAGAGAGTACGAGCAGTACTTC. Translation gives CASSREYEQYF. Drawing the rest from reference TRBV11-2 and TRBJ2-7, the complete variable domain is EAGVAQSPRYKIIEKRQSVAFWCNPISGHATLYWYQQILGQGPKLLIQFQNNGVVDDSQLPKDRFSAERLKGVDSTLKIQPAKLEDSAVYLCASSREYEQYFGPGTRLTVT.

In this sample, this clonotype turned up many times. CDR3 in DNA: TGCAGTGCTAGAGGGGGGGCTAGAAGCAATCAGCCCCAGCATTTT. Its protein is CSARGGARSNQPQHF. This chain uses TRBV20-1 with TRBJ1-5; a weak D match, TRBD1 (6 bases). CDR3 length: 15 residues. V dropped 1 base and J dropped 1 base, with 11 bases sitting between them. Germline CDR1 DFQATT, CDR2 SNEGSKA (reference sequence).

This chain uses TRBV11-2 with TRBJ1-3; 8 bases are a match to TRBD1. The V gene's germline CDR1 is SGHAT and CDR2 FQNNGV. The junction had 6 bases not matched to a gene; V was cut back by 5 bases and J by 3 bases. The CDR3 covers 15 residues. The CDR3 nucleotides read TGTGCCAGCAGCCTGGACAGGGCCAATGGAAACACCATATATTTT. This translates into CASSLDRANGNTIYF.

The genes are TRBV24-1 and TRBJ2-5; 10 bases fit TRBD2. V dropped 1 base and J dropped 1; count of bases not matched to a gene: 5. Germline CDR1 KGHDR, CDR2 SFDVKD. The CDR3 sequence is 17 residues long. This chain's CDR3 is CATSDFSSSGSQETQYF. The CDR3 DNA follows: TGTGCCACCAGTGATTTTTCGTCTAGCGGGAGCCAAGAGACCCAGTACTTC.

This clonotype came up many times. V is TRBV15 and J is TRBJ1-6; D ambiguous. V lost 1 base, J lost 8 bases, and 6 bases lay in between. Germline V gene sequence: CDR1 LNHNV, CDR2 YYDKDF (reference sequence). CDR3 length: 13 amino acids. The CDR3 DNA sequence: TGTGCCACCAGCAGAGGCCCTGATTCACCCCTCCACTTT. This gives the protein CATSRGPDSPLHF.

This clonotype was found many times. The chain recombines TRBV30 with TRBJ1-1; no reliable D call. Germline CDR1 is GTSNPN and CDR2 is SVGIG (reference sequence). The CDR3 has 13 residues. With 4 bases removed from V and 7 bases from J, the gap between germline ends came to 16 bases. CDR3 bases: TGTGCCTGGAACCCCCGGGAAAAGATTGAAGCTTTCTTT. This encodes CAWNPREKIEAFF. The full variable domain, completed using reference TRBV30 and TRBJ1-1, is SQTIHQWPATLVQPVGSPLSLECTVEGTSNPNLYWYRQAAGRGLQLLFYSVGIGQISSEVPQNLSASRPQDRQFILSSKKLLLSDSGFYLCAWNPREKIEAFFGQGTRLTVV.

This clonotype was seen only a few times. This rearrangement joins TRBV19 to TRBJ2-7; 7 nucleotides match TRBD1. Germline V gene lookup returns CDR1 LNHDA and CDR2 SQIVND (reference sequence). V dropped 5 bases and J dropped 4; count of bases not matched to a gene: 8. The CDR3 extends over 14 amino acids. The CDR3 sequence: CASSQGDSHYEQYF. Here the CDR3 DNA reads TGTGCCAGTAGTCAGGGGGACAGTCATTACGAGCAGTACTTC.

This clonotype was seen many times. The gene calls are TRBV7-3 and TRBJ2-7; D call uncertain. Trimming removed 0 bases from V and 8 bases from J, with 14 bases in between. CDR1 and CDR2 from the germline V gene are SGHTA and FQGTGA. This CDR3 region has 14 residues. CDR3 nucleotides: TGTGCCAGCAGCTTAACAGGAGTCCTTGTCCAGCAGTACTTC. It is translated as CASSLTGVLVQQYF.

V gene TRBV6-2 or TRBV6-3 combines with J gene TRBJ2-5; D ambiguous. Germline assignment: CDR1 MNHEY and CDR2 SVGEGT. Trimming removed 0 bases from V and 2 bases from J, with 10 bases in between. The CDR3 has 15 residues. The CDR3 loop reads CASSYSYSTQETQYF. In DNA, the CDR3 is TGTGCCAGCAGTTACTCGTACAGCACACAAGAGACCCAGTACTTC.

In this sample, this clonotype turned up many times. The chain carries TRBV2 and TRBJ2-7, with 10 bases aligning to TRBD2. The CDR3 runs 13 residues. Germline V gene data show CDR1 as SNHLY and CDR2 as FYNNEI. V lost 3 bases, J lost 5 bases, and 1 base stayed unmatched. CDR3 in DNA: TGTGCCAGCAGTGATGGACTAGCGGACGAGCAGTACTTC. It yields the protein CASSDGLADEQYF.

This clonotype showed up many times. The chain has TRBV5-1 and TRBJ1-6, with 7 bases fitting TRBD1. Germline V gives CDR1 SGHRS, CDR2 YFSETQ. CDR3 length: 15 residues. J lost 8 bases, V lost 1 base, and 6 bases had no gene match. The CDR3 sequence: CASSLTGAGDSPLHF. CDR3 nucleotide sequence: TGCGCCAGCAGCTTGACAGGGGCGGGTGATTCACCCCTCCACTTT.

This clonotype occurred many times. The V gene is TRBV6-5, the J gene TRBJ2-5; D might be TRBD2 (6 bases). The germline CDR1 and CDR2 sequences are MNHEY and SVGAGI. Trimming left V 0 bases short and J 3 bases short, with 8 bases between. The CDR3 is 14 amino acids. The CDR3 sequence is CASSYSGGKETQYF. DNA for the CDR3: TGTGCCAGCAGTTACTCAGGCGGGAAAGAGACCCAGTACTTC.

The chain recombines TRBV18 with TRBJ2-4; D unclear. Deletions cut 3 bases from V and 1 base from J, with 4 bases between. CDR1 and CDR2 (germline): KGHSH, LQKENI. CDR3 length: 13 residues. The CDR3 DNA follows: TGTGCCAGCTCACCTGAGGCCAAAAACATTCAGTACTTC. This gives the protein CASSPEAKNIQYF.

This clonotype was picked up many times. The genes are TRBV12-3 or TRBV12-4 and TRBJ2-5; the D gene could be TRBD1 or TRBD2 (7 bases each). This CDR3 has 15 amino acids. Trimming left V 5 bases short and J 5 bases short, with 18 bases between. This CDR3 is CASSPDRTRGETQYF. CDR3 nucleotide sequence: TGTGCCAGCAGTCCGGACAGGACTAGGGGGGAGACCCAGTACTTC.

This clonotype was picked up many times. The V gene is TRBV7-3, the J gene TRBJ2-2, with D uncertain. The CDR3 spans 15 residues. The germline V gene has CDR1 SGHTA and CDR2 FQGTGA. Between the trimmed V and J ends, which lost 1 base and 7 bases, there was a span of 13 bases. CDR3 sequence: CASSLNGGTNGELFF. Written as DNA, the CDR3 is TGTGCCAGCAGCTTAAATGGCGGAACTAACGGGGAGCTGTTTTTT. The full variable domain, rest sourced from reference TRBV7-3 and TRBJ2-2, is GAGVSQTPSNKVTEKGKYVELRCDPISGHTALYWYRQSLGQGPEFLIYFQGTGAADDSGLPNDRFFAVRPEGSVSTLKIQRTERGDSAVYLCASSLNGGTNGELFFGEGSRLTVL.

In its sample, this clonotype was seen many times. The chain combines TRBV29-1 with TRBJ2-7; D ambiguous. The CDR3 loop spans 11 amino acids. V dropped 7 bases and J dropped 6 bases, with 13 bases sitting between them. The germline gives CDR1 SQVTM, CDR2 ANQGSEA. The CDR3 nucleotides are TGCAGCGCCCAAGAAAGACGCGAGCAGTACTTC. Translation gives CSAQERREQYF.

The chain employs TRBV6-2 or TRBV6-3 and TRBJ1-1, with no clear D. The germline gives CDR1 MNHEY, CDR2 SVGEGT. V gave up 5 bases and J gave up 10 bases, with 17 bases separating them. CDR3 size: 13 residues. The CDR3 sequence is CASSDATSPPAFF. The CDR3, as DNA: TGTGCCAGCAGTGACGCGACATCCCCCCCAGCTTTCTTT.